This TCR beta chain was obtained from a study of cytomegalovirus exposure and HLA in healthy donors. Overall study findings and caveats: Further analysis, carried out later, found HLA-associated TCR beta chains more clonally expanded than equally common other chains. Roughly even sequencing depth across donors was the assumption behind the presence/absence analyses. Reported results showed that the classifier diagnosed cytomegalovirus status with high specificity and sensitivity. Later analysis reportedly placed an Asian-associated ancestry cluster below the roughly 690-donor mean in N-insertions.

Germline assignment: CDR1 MNHNY and CDR2 SVGAGI (reference sequence). This CDR3 comprises 14 residues. Trimming removed 3 bases from V and 0 bases from J, with 7 bases in between. Concerning this clone itself: Its antigen is still unknown.

The PCR was carried out with 60 Vbeta primers and 13 Jbeta primers. Profiled with immunoSEQ multiplex PCR; TCRdb holds only in-frame clones, not every one. The table shows approximately 110,000 clones, with roughly 14% occurring only once. This TCR derives from a woman aged 18-29 years in good health and CMV-seronegative. Sequences were obtained from PBMCs. V is TRBV6-6 and J is TRBJ2-3; D not certain. The CDR3 is CASSYYSSTDTQYF. The CDR3 DNA is TGTGCCAGCAGTTATTACAGTAGCACAGATACGCAGTATTTT.